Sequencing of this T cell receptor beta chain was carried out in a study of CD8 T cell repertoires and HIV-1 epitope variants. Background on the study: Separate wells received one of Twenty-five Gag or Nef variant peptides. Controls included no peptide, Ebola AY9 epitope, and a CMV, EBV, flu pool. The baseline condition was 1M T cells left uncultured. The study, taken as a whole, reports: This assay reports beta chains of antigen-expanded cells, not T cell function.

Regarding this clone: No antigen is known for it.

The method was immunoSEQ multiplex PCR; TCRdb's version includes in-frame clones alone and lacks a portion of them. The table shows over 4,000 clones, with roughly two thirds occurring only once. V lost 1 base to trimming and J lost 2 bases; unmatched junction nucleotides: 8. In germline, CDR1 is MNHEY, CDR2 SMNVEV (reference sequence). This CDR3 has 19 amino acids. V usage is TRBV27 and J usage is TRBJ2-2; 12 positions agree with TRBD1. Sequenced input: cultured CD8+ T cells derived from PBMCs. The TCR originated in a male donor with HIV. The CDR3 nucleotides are TGTGCCAGCAGTTTATATTCTCCGGGACAGGGGGCTAACACCGGGGAGCTGTTTTTT. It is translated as CASSLYSPGQGANTGELFF.